What follows describes a single T cell receptor (beta chain). This clonotype was detected only a few times. It has no known antigen specificity. There are no base qualities to consult, and no much larger clone falls within one base. The ophthalmopathy patients had moderately to severely active disease, with a Clinical Activity Score of 3 or higher, a NOSPECS grade of 4 or higher, and a disease duration of less than 3 months. Patients with other autoimmune diseases, uncontrolled infections, pregnancy or lactation were excluded from the study. Clinical symptoms, serum thyroxine, TRAb, thyroid ultrasound and orbital computed tomography were used for diagnosis. Ficoll-Paque density gradient centrifugation was used to isolate PBMCs from approximately 10 ml of fresh peripheral blood. Trizol reagent was used to extract the total RNA, and its quality was then checked on an Agilent 2100 Bioanalyzer. For repertoire sequencing, the TCR beta CDR3 regions were amplified from RNA transcripts. HTBI primers and the Qiagen OneStep RT-PCR kit were used in a first-round RT-PCR, which was followed by a second-round multiplex PCR, size selection and purification. Libraries were sequenced on an Illumina HiSeq2000 using paired-end 100 bp reads. For the original study's pipeline: Reads were processed with SOAPnuke, discarding reads with adapters, uncalled bases, mean Phred below 15, or no exact constant-primer or identifier match. COPE v1.2.5 was used to merge high-quality paired reads. Unique nucleotide sequences were defined as clonotypes and aligned to IMGT TRB V, D and J references using MiTCR v1.1. Analysis was restricted to V-J combinations with a frequency above 0.0001, which covered roughly 99% of repertoires. For each V-J combination, a TCR clonal expansion and chaos score was defined as F50 clonal expansion divided by the chaos observed in the TCRdist matrix. Welch's t-statistics and random forest were used to reduce features to about a dozen V-J combinations, which were fed into a naive Bayes classifier. The similarity between thyroid and blood repertoires was quantified using the Morisita-Horn index. The public reads were reprocessed in TCRdb via fastp at Q25 and MiXCR, keeping in-frame beta chains. Each record represents a unique CDR3 protein, reported with the most common genes and DNA among its rows. TCRdb, not the authors, supplied the V and J calls. Within this sample are some 750,000 distinct CDR3 sequences, with 40% of them counted one time only. The top ten constitute 44% of the sample.

This record comes from a study of Graves' ophthalmopathy and Graves' hyperthyroidism (dated by TCRdb to between 2018 and 2020). Regarding the complete study: Peripheral blood was collected at initial diagnosis, prior to any treatment. The study used signatures of the TCR beta repertoire to tell Graves' ophthalmopathy apart from Graves' hyperthyroidism and to predict which patients would progress to ophthalmopathy. In total, under 150 blood samples were TCR-sequenced: fewer than 50 ophthalmopathy, some 80 hyperthyroidism and roughly 17 hyperthyroidism-to-ophthalmopathy patients. To explore V-J signatures that separate ophthalmopathy from hyperthyroidism, a discovery set of about 96 patients was enrolled, consisting of roughly 45 with ophthalmopathy and roughly 57 with stable hyperthyroidism. For independent validation, a separate cohort was made up of approximately 19 hyperthyroidism patients plus 17 patients who later progressed from hyperthyroidism to ophthalmopathy. In over 5 hyperthyroidism patients, the T-cell repertoire of thyroid tissue was compared with the T-cell repertoire of blood. After sampling, hyperthyroidism patients received methimazole starting at 30 mg daily, and ophthalmopathy patients received high-dose intravenous methylprednisolone. The paper's findings and limits, for the study overall: Sample size was not predetermined statistically, and investigators were not blinded to group allocation. Most expanded thyroid clonotypes with frequency above 0.001 were also detected in blood, suggesting blood repertoires may reflect the thyroid immune response. In cross-validation, the 13-signature model distinguished ophthalmopathy from stable hyperthyroidism with approximately 88% sensitivity and around 81% specificity, and in the test set the corresponding values were 80% and 75%. In validation, the model predicted ophthalmopathy progression with about 70% sensitivity and approximately 78% specificity; eleven to twelve predicted patients were CT-confirmed with GO in a median of around 6 months.

The CDR3, from cysteine to phenylalanine, totals 15 residues. CDR3 DNA is the only sequence kept; it has 45 bases, read in frame from the first base. V and J lose 6 bases and 0 bases, and a span of 14 bases separates them. Reading the germline V gene gives CDR1 SNHLY and CDR2 FYNNEI. Sequences were obtained from peripheral blood. The source of this sequence is an adult man with Graves' ophthalmopathy. Recombination joined TRBV2 with TRBJ1-1; the D gene cannot be resolved reliably. The CDR3 amino acid sequence is: CASSPALSMNTEAFF. The bases are TGTGCCAGCAGCCCCGCCCTCAGCATGAACACTGAAGCTTTCTTT.